What follows is one T cell receptor (beta chain) and its context. Its specificity is not known. Measured with immunoSEQ multiplex PCR; TCRdb has only the in-frame clones, and not every one. Of around 100,000 clones listed, about 93% are singletons. The sample comes from a study of siplizumab effects on memory and regulatory T cells. The study's findings and limits: Alloreactive sequences whose origin lay in unstimulated CD4+ memory cells were significantly reduced by siplizumab.

CDR1 is SGHDT, CDR2 YYEEEE, per germline. V lost 4 bases to trimming and J lost 6 bases; unmatched junction nucleotides: 6. The CDR3 sequence is 13 residues long. Sequenced: Tregs sorted from blood. The origin of this receptor is a human donor in good health. The chain has TRBV5-6 and TRBJ1-2; 7 nucleotides align to TRBD1. This CDR3 reads CASSRTGPDGYTF. Here the CDR3 DNA reads TGTGCCAGCAGCCGGACAGGTCCGGATGGCTACACCTTC.